This record covers a single TCR beta chain. What it recognizes is unknown. The data belong to a study of T-cell reconstitution after alpha-beta-depleted transplantation in children. Findings and limits, study-wide: It was reported that alpha-beta T cells came from several hundred expanded graft clones (about two months after transplant). The authors attributed T-cell counts and diversity one year after transplant mostly to newly produced T cells.

For TCRbeta, the library was prepared with unique molecular identifiers. TCRdb processed the PCR reads anew with MiXCR; each CDR3 protein has one entry. The sample holds approximately 1,000,000 distinct CDR3 sequences, roughly 31% seen once. The receptor was derived from a boy under two years old who had a stem cell transplant for SCID, so the T cells may come from the graft donor. Sequenced here: PBMCs, mostly from graft donor cells, sampled 360 days after TCRalphabeta/CD19-depleted stem cell transplant.

This CDR3 is CASSQVYGAGPQHF. In DNA, the CDR3 is TGCGCCAGCAGCCAGGTTTACGGGGCGGGGCCCCAGCATTTT. The V gene is TRBV4-3, the J gene TRBJ1-5; tentatively, D is TRBD1 (5 bases). The CDR3 extends over 14 amino acids. The germline CDR1 and CDR2 sequences are LGHNA and YSLEER. The germline V and J ends were trimmed by 3 bases and 9 bases, with 15 bases remaining between them.